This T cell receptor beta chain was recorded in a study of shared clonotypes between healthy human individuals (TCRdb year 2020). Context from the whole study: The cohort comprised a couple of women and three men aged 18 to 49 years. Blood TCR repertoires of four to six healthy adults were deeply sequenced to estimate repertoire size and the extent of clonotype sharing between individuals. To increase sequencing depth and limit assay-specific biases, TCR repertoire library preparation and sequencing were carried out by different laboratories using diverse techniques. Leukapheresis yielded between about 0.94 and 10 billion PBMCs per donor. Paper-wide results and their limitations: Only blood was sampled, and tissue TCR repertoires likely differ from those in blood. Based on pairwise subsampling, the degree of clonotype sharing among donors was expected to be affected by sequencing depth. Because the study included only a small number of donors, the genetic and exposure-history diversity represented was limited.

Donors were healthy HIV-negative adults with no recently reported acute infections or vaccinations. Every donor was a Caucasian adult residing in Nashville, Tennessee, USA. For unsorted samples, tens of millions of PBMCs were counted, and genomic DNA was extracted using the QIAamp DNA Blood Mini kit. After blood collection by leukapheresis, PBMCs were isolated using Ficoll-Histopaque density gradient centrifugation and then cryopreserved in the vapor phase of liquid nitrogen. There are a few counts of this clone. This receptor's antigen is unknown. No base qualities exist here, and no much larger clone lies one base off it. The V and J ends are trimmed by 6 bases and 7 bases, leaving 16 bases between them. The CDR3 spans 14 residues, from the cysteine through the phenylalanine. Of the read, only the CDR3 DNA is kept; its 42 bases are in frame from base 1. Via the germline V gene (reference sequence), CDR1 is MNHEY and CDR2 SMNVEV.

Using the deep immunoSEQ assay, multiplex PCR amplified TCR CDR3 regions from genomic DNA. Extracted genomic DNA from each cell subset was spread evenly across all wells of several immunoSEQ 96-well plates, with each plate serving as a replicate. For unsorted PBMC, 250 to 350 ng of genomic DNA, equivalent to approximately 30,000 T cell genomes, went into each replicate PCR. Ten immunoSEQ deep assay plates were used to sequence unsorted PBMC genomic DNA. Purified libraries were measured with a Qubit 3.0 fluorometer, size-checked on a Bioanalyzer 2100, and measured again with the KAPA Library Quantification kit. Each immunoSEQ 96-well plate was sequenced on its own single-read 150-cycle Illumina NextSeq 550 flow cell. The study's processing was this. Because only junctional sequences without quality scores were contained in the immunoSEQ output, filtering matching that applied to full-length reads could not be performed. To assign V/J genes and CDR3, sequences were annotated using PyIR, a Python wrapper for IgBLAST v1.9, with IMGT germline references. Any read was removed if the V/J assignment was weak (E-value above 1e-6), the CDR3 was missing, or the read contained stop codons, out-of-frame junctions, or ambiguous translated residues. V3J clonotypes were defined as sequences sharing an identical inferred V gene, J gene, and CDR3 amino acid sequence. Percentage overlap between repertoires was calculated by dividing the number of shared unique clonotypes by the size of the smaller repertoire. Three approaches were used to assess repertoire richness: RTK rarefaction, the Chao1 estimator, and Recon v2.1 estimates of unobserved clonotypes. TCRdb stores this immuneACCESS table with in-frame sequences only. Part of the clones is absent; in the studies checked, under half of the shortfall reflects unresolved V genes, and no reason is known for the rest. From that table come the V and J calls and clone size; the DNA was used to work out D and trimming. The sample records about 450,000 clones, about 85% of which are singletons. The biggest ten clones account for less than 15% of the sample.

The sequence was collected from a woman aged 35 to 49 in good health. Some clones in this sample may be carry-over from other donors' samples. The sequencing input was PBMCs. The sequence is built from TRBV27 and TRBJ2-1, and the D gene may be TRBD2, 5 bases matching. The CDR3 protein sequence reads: CASSHRSGWNEQFF. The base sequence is TGTGCCAGCAGCCATCGGAGCGGTTGGAATGAGCAGTTCTTC.